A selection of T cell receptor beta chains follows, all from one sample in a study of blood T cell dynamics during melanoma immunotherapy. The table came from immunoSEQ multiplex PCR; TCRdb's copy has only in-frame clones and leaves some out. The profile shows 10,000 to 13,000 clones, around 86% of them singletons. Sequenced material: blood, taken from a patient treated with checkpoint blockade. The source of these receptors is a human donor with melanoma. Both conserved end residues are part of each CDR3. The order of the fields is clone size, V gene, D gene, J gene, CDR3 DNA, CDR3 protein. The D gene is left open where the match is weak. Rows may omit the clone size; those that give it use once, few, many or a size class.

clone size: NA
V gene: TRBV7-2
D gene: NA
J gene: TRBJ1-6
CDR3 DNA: TGTGCCAGCAGCTCAGACACTTATAATTCACCCCTCCACTTT
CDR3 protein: CASSSDTYNSPLHF

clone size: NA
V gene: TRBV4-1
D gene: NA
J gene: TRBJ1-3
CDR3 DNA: TGCGCCAGCAGCCAAGGAGCGGGGCGGAACTCTGGAAACACCATATATTTT
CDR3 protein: CASSQGAGRNSGNTIYF

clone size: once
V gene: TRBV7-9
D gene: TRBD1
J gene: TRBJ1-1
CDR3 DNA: TGTGCCAGCAGCCCCCGGACAGGGGTCGAGGGCACTGAAGCTTTCTTT
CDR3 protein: CASSPRTGVEGTEAFF

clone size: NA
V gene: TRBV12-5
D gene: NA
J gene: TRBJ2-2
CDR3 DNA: TGTGCTAGTGGTCCCTCGAACACCGGGGAGCTGTTTTTT
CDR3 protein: CASGPSNTGELFF

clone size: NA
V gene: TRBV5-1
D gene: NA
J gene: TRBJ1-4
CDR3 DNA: TGCGCCAGCAGCTTGGGGTTCGGGAATGAAAAACTGTTTTTT
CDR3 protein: CASSLGFGNEKLFF

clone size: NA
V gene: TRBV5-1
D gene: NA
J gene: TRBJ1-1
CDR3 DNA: TGCGCCAGCAGCTTGGCAGGGGAGGGTAGGGAAGCTTTCTTT
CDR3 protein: CASSLAGEGREAFF

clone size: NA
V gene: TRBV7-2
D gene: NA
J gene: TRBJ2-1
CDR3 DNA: TGTGCCAGCAGCTTAGAGGCAGGGGGGAGGAATGAGCAGTTCTTC
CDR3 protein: CASSLEAGGRNEQFF

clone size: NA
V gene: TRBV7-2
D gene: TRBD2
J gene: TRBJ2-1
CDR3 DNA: TGTGCCTCCGGGGCGGGGGGCTCCTACAATGAGCAGTTCTTC
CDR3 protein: CASGAGGSYNEQFF

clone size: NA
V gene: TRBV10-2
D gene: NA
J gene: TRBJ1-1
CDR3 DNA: TGCGCCAGCGGGGATGTACCCGCCGCGGCTTTCTTT
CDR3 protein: CASGDVPAAAFF

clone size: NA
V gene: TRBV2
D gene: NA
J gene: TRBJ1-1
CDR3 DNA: TGTGCCAGCAGTGAAGCCGGGACGGGGAACACTGAAGCTTTCTTT
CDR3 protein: CASSEAGTGNTEAFF

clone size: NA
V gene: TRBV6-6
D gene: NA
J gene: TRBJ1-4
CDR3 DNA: TGTGCCAGCCAGCTGGGTGAAAAACTGTTTTTT
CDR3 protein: CASQLGEKLFF

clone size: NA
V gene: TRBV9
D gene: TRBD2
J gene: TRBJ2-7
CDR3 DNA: TGTGCCAGCAGCCCGAGGGTAGCGGGGGGAAACGAGCAGTACTTC
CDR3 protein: CASSPRVAGGNEQYF

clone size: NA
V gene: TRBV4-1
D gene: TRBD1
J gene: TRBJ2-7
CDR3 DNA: TGCGCCAGCAGCCGCGGGACAGGGACCTACGAGCAGTACTTC
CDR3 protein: CASSRGTGTYEQYF

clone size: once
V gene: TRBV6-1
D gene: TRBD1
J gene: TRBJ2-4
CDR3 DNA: TGTGCCAGCAGTGAGCCGGACAGGGGTGCCAAAAACATTCAGTACTTC
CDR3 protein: CASSEPDRGAKNIQYF

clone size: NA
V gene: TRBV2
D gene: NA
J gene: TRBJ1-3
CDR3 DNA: TGTGCCAGCATCAGCTCTGGAAACACCATATATTTT
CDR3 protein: CASISSGNTIYF

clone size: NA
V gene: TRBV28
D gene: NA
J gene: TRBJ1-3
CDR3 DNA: TGTGCCAGCAGTTTATGGAGCTCTGGAAACACCATATATTTT
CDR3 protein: CASSLWSSGNTIYF

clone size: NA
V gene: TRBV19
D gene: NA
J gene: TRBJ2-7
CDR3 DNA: TGTGCCAGTAGCGCCACCGGGACGCCCTACGAGCAGTACTTC
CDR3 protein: CASSATGTPYEQYF

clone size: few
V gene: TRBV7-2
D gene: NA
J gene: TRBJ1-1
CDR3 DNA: TGTGCCAGCAGCTTAAAGGGGTATGGGGGCACTGAAGCTTTCTTT
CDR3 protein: CASSLKGYGGTEAFF

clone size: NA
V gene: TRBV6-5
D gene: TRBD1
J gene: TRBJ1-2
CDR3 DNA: TGTGCCAGCGCCGGGACAGGTCGGACAAGTGGCTACACCTTC
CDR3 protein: CASAGTGRTSGYTF

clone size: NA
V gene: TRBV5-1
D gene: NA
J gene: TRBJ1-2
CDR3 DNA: TGCGCCAGCAGTACAGGGAACTATGGCTACACCTTC
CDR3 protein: CASSTGNYGYTF

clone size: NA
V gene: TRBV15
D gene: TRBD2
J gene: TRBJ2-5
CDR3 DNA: TGTGCCACCAGCGCCGGGGGGCGGGGGGGCCGCGAGACCCAGTACTTC
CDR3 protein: CATSAGGRGGRETQYF

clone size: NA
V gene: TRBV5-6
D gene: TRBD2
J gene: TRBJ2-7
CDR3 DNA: TGTGCCAGCAGCTGGACTAGCGGGGGGTACGAGCAGTACTTC
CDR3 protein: CASSWTSGGYEQYF

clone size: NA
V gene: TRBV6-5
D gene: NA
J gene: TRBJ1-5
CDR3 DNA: TGTGCCAGCAGTTACTCGCGGGGTCAGCCCCAGCATTTT
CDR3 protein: CASSYSRGQPQHF

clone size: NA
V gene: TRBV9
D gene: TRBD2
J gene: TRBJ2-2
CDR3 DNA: TGTGCCAGCATGAGAAGTAGCGGGGTTGCCGGGGAGCTGTTTTTT
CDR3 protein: CASMRSSGVAGELFF

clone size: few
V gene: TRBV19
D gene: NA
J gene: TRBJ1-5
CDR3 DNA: TGTGCCAGTAGTAAGCCCCTCGAGATGCAGCCCCAGCATTTT
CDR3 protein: CASSKPLEMQPQHF

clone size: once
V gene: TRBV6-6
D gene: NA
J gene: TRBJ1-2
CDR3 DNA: TGTGCCAGCAGTACATACCGGGACAACGCCGGGTATGGCTACACCTTC
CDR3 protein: CASSTYRDNAGYGYTF

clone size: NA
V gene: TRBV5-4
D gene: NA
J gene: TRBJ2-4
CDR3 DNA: TGTGCCAGCAGCCCAGGACAGTCTGTGGGTTCGGTTCAGTACTTC
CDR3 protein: CASSPGQSVGSVQYF

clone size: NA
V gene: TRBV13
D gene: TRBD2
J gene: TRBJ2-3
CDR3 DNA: TGTGCCAGCAGCACCCTAGCGGGGGACTCTAGCACAGATACGCAGTATTTT
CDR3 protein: CASSTLAGDSSTDTQYF

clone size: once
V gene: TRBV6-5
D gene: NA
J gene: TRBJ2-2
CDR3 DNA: TGTGCCAGCAGTTACTCGACCACCGGGGAGCTGTTTTTT
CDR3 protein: CASSYSTTGELFF

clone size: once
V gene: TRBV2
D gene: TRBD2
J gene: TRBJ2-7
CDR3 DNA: TGTGCCAGCAAGCCCGGGACTAGTTCGGACGAGCAGTACTTC
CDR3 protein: CASKPGTSSDEQYF

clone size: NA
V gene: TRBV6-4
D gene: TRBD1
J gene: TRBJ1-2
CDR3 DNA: TGTGCCAGCAGTGACACCGGACAGGCGTTATATGGCTACACCTTC
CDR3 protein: CASSDTGQALYGYTF

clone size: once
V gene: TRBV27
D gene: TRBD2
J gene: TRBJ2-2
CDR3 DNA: TGTGCCAGCAGTTCTAGCGGGGGGACGGGCGGGGAGCTGTTTTTT
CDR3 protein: CASSSSGGTGGELFF

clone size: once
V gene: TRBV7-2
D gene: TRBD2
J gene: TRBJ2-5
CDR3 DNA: TGTGCCAGCAGCCCTCGGACTAGCGGGGGGTACCAAGAGACCCAGTACTTC
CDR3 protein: CASSPRTSGGYQETQYF

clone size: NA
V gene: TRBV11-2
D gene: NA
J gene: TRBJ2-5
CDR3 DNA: TGTGCCAGCAGCTCAGACAGGGCCCGGCGGGGGGCCCAGTACTTC
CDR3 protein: CASSSDRARRGAQYF

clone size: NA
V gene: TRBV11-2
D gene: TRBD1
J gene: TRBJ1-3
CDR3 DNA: TGTGCCAGCAGCCGCGGGACAGGCGGAAACACCATATATTTT
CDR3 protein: CASSRGTGGNTIYF

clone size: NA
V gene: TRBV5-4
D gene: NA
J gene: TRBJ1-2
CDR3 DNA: TGTGCCAGCAGCTTGGCGGGAAGTAACTATGGCTACACCTTC
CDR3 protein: CASSLAGSNYGYTF

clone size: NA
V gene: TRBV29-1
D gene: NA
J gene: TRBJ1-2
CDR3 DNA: TGCAGCGTTGCCCGACAGCTCCATGGCTACACCTTC
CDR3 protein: CSVARQLHGYTF

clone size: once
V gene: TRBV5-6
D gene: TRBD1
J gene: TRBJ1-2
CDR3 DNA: TGTGCCAGCAGCTTGGCGACAGGGTTTCGCTATGGCTACACCTTC
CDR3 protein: CASSLATGFRYGYTF

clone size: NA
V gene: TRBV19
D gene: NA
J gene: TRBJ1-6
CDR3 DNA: TGTGCCAGTAGTCTGCGTGACGCACCCCTCCACTTT
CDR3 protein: CASSLRDAPLHF

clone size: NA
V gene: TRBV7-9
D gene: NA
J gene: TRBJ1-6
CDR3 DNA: TGTGCCAGCAGCTTATCTGCAGGGAGAAATTCACCCCTCCACTTT
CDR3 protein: CASSLSAGRNSPLHF

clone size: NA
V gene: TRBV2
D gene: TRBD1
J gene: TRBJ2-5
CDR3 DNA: TGTGCCAGCAGGGACAGGCCTTCCATGGAGACCCAGTACTTC
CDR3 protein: CASRDRPSMETQYF

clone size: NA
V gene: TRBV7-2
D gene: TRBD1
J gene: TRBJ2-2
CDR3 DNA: TGTGCCAGCCACAGGGGTAACACCGGGGAGCTGTTTTTT
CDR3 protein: CASHRGNTGELFF